The 5 T cell receptor beta chains below all came from one sample that was sequenced in a study of cytomegalovirus exposure and HLA in healthy donors. Assay used: immunoSEQ multiplex PCR; TCRdb lists only in-frame clones, some missing. The data contain roughly 50,000 clones, around nine tenths of them singletons. The sequencing input was PBMCs. The source of these receptors is a woman between 18 and 29 years old in good health and CMV-seropositive.

About this clone: One junction end does not reproduce the germline sequence, and a read error may be involved. This rearrangement joins TRBV7-7 to TRBJ2-5, with a weak D call TRBD2 (5 bases). The CDR3 has 13 residues. Germline-derived CDR1 and CDR2 are SSHAT and FNYEAQ (reference sequence). The CDR3 sequence: CASSLSSMETQYF. DNA of the CDR3: TGTGCTAGCAGCTTATCTAGCATGGAGACCCAGTACTTC.

The V and J genes are TRBV30 and TRBJ1-2; D unresolved. The CDR3 contains 11 residues. Germline V gene data show CDR1 as GTSNPN and CDR2 as SVGIG (reference sequence). V gave up 2 bases and J gave up 8 bases, with 9 bases separating them. CDR3 DNA: TGTGCCTGGAGTCCCCCCGGGGGCTACACCTTC. As protein: CAWSPPGGYTF.

This chain joins TRBV25-1 and TRBJ2-7; D uncertain. This CDR3 spans 13 amino acids. Germline assignment: CDR1 MGHDK and CDR2 SYGVNS. Trimming removed 6 bases at V and 1 base at J, with 10 bases between. The CDR3 sequence: CASSRLASYEQYF. The CDR3 bases are TGTGCCAGCAGCAGGCTGGCATCCTACGAGCAGTACTTC.

The V gene is TRBV4-1, the J gene TRBJ2-3, with a possible D match to TRBD2 (7 bases). Per the germline V gene, CDR1 is MGHRA and CDR2 is YSYEKL. The CDR3 runs to 18 residues. V was pared by 1 base and J by 0 bases, with 17 bases between. The CDR3 loop reads CASSQGEGGPASTDTQYF. CDR3 DNA: TGCGCCAGCAGCCAAGGGGAGGGGGGGCCGGCTAGCACAGATACGCAGTATTTT.

J is TRBJ1-5 and V is TRBV4-2; TRBD1 aligns across 7 bases. The V gene end was trimmed by 6 bases and the J gene end by 1 base; junction bases not matched to a gene: 9. The germline CDR1 and CDR2 sequences are LGHNA and YNFKEQ. CDR3 length equals 16 residues. CDR3 in DNA: TGTGCCAGCAGTCAGTTGTGGGACAGAAGCAATCAGCCCCAGCATTTT. Translation gives CASSQLWDRSNQPQHF.